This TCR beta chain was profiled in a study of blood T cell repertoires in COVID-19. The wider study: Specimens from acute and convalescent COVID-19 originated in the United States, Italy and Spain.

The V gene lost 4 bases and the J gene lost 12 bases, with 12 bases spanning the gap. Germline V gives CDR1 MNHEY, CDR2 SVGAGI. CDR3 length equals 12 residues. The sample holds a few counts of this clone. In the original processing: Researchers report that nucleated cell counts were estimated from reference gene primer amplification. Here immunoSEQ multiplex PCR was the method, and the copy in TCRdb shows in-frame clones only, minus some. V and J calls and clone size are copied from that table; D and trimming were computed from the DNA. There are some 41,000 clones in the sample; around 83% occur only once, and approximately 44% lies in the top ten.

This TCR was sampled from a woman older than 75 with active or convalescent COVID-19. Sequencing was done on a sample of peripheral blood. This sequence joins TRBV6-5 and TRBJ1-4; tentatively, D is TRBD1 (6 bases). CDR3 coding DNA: TGTGCCAGCAGTTCCCAGGGGATGGAACTGTTTTTT. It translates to CASSSQGMELFF.